Listed below are T cell receptor beta chains from one sample, sequenced in a study of glioma-infiltrating T cells. Each CDR3 protein gets one entry after TCRdb re-called the multiplex PCR reads with MiXCR. This table holds roughly 100,000 distinct CDR3 sequences, 35% to 50% found once. Sequencing was done on a sample of glioma tissue, nonneoplastic brain tissue, or PBMCs (not recorded which). The receptors originated from a human donor with low-grade glioma or glioblastoma, undergoing nonglioma brain surgery, or in good health (not recorded which). Both conserved end residues are part of each CDR3. D genes are given only for firm matches. The size of a clone is reported for some rows only, either as once, few or many, or as a class for expanded clones.

J: TRBJ1-6; D: NA; V: TRBV6-1; size: NA; CDR3: CASSGAGRIPLNF; DNA: TGTGCCAGCAGTGGAGCAGGACGGATACCCCTCAACTTT
J: TRBJ2-1; D: TRBD1; V: TRBV15; size: many; CDR3: CATSRAGTGAFNEQFF; DNA: TGTGCCACCAGCAGGGCCGGGACAGGGGCTTTTAACGAGCAGTTCTTC
J: TRBJ1-5; D: NA; V: TRBV19; size: NA; CDR3: CASRIQGFLNQPQHF; DNA: TGTGCCAGTCGTATACAGGGATTTCTCAATCAGCCCCAGCATTTT
J: TRBJ2-7; D: NA; V: TRBV7-9; size: NA; CDR3: CASSLAKTSPEQYF; DNA: TGTGCCAGCAGCTTGGCCAAGACCTCACCCGAGCAGTACTTC
J: TRBJ2-7; D: NA; V: TRBV3-1; size: many; CDR3: CASSQRGAREQYF; DNA: TGTGCCAGCAGCCAAAGGGGGGCGCGGGAGCAGTACTTC
J: TRBJ2-3; D: TRBD1; V: TRBV9; size: NA; CDR3: CASSVSGTGGEGTDTQYF; DNA: TGTGCCAGCAGCGTATCCGGGACAGGGGGCGAAGGCACAGATACGCAGTATTTT
J: TRBJ2-5; D: TRBD2; V: TRBV19; size: many; CDR3: CASSSPGLAGLEETQYF; DNA: TGTGCCAGTAGTTCCCCTGGACTAGCGGGGTTGGAAGAGACCCAGTACTTC
J: TRBJ2-3; D: NA; V: TRBV19; size: many; CDR3: CASSSGQAGVDTQYF; DNA: TGTGCCAGTAGTAGCGGACAGGCGGGAGTAGATACGCAGTATTTT
J: TRBJ2-7; D: TRBD2; V: TRBV6-2/TRBV6-3; size: NA; CDR3: CASSCLAGGRYERYF; DNA: TGTGCCAGCAGTTGCCTCGCGGGGGGGCGGTACGAGCGGTACTTC
J: TRBJ2-7; D: NA; V: TRBV10-2; size: many; CDR3: CASSVTIYEQYF; DNA: TGCGCCAGCAGTGTGACAATCTACGAGCAGTACTTC
J: TRBJ1-2; D: NA; V: TRBV6-1; size: NA; CDR3: CASREAGASGYTF; DNA: TGTGCCAGCAGGGAGGCGGGGGCGAGTGGCTACACCTTC